This T cell receptor (beta chain) derives from a study of read filtering for tumor transcriptome and immune sequencing. Background on the study: Patients were about 18 male and about 14 female, mean age around 70 years, range about 47 to 85. After DNase treatment, RNA was made into whole-transcriptome libraries.

At least ten counts were recorded for this clonotype. Sampling of bone marrow took place during active disease in every patient. This library used around 400 ng RNA and molecular barcoded adaptors spanning alpha/delta and beta/gamma chains. Each CDR3 protein is one row after TCRdb ran MiXCR on the reads. The top ten clones hold about 8.6% of a sample with some 130,000 distinct CDR3 sequences, roughly an eighth of them seen once. V was pared by 3 bases and J by 11 bases, with 14 bases between. CDR3 length equals 13 residues. Looked up from germline, CDR1 is MNHNS and CDR2 is SASEGT. The sample comprised a population of CD138-negative cells sorted from bone marrow. The TCR sequence derives from a donor at least 40 years old with multiple myeloma. The J gene is TRBJ1-5, the V gene TRBV6-1; D gene unclear. The CDR3 protein is CASSDLIPATQHF. CDR3 nucleotide sequence: TGTGCCAGCAGTGACCTAATCCCGGCCACCCAGCATTTT.